Shown below are 13 T cell receptor beta chains from a single sample sequenced in a study of T cells in Graves' hyperthyroidism and ophthalmopathy. TCR beta CDR3 regions were amplified from RNA. HTBI primers were employed in a first-round RT-PCR of the TCR CDR3. MiXCR was run by TCRdb on the multiplex PCR reads, yielding one entry per CDR3 protein. The sample lists around 290,000 distinct CDR3 sequences, about 13% seen once, with 7% to 9.5% in the top ten. Sample: blood. These receptor sequences come from a woman between 35 and 50 years old with Graves' hyperthyroidism.

In its sample, this clonotype was seen many times. The V and J genes are TRBV19 and TRBJ2-1; 8 bases align to TRBD1. The junction had 7 bases not matched to a gene; V was cut back by 3 bases and J by 6 bases. The CDR3 totals 15 residues. CDR1 and CDR2 (germline): LNHDA, SQIVND (reference sequence). In DNA, the CDR3 is TGTGCCAGTAGTATGTTGGACAGGGAGGCCAATGAGCAGTTCTTC. The encoded protein is CASSMLDREANEQFF.

The chain employs TRBV20-1 and TRBJ2-1, with 13 bases that match TRBD2. Germline lookup yields CDR1 DFQATT and CDR2 SNEGSKA (reference sequence). This CDR3 contains 13 residues. After removal of 5 bases from V and 14 bases from J, the junction contained 9 bases not matched to a gene. The CDR3 nucleotides read TGCAGTGCTTCGGGACTAGCGGGACCGCGTAAGTTCTTC. It is translated as CSASGLAGPRKFF.

A few counts support this clonotype. V usage is TRBV19 and J usage is TRBJ2-2; the match to TRBD1 covers 7 bases. CDR1 and CDR2 (germline): LNHDA, SQIVND (reference sequence). The CDR3 contains 15 residues. V shed 5 bases and J 5 bases; nucleotides not matched to a gene: 8. CDR3 amino acids: CASSLRQGYTGELFF. CDR3 sequence (DNA): TGTGCCAGTAGTCTCAGACAGGGTTATACCGGGGAGCTGTTTTTT.

For this clonotype: A read error may explain this, as a much larger clone is one base away. The chain uses TRBV7-2 and TRBJ2-7, with D perhaps matching TRBD2 (6 bases). The DNA matches TRBJ2-1 better at its end, which makes the J call doubtful. This CDR3 contains 15 residues. The germline V gene has CDR1 SGHTA and CDR2 FQGNSA. The CDR3 DNA reads TGTGCCAGCAGCTCCGCCGGGACTTGGTCCTACGAGCAGTTCTTC. Translating it yields CASSSAGTWSYEQFF.

This clonotype was seen at least ten times. The chain employs TRBV28 and TRBJ1-5; TRBD1 agrees at 7 bases. The germline gives CDR1 MDHEN, CDR2 SYDVKM. V gave up 5 bases and J gave up 4 bases; unmatched junction bases: 8. There are 15 residues in the CDR3. The CDR3 protein is CASSADREGNQPQHF. The CDR3 DNA follows: TGTGCCAGCAGTGCTGACAGGGAGGGGAATCAGCCCCAGCATTTT.

On this clonotype: A much bigger clone sits one base away, suggesting this may be a read error. The chain carries TRBV12-3 or TRBV12-4 and TRBJ2-5; 11 nucleotides agree with TRBD2. This CDR3 is built from 15 residues. Unmatched junction bases numbered 7, after V lost 6 bases and J lost 4 bases. The CDR3 loop reads CASRNSGRGGETQYF. CDR3 sequence (DNA): TGTGCCAGCAGGAATAGCGGGAGGGGGGGAGAGACCCAGTACTTC.

This clonotype was counted ten times or more. The chain joins TRBV30 to TRBJ2-2; D not certain. Trimming removed 0 bases at V and 5 bases at J, with 7 bases between. Germline CDR1 is GTSNPN and CDR2 is SVGIG (reference sequence). This CDR3 has 13 residues. This chain's CDR3 is CAWSVGWTGELFF. DNA of the CDR3: TGTGCCTGGAGTGTTGGTTGGACCGGGGAGCTGTTTTTT. Based on the CDR3 plus reference TRBV30 and TRBJ2-2, the full variable domain is SQTIHQWPATLVQPVGSPLSLECTVEGTSNPNLYWYRQAAGRGLQLLFYSVGIGQISSEVPQNLSASRPQDRQFILSSKKLLLSDSGFYLCAWSVGWTGELFFGEGSRLTVL.

The chain has TRBV29-1 and TRBJ2-5, with D hard to call. Germline V gives CDR1 SQVTM, CDR2 ANQGSEA. V dropped 6 bases and J dropped 5 bases, with 7 bases sitting between them. This CDR3 comprises 10 residues. The CDR3 DNA sequence: TGCAGCGTCTTGCGGGAGACCCAGTACTTC. Translating it yields CSVLRETQYF. The whole variable domain, remainder taken from reference TRBV29-1 and TRBJ2-5, is SAVISQKPSRDICQRGTSLTIQCQVDSQVTMMFWYRQQPGQSLTLIATANQGSEATYESGFVIDKFPISRPNLTFSTLTVSNMSPEDSSIYLCSVLRETQYFGPGTRLLVL.

This clonotype came up a few times. The chain couples TRBV11-2 to TRBJ2-7; 8 nucleotides match TRBD2. CDR3 length equals 16 residues. Germline assignment: CDR1 SGHAT and CDR2 FQNNGV. The V gene end was trimmed by 5 bases and the J gene end by 3 bases; junction bases not matched to a gene: 12. This CDR3 reads CASSDPFGGGDYEQYF. DNA for the CDR3: TGTGCCAGCAGCGACCCTTTCGGGGGGGGAGACTACGAGCAGTACTTC. Combining the CDR3 with reference TRBV11-2 and TRBJ2-7 gives the whole variable domain EAGVAQSPRYKIIEKRQSVAFWCNPISGHATLYWYQQILGQGPKLLIQFQNNGVVDDSQLPKDRFSAERLKGVDSTLKIQPAKLEDSAVYLCASSDPFGGGDYEQYFGPGTRLTVT.

This clonotype was seen just once. A much more abundant neighbour one base away suggests this may be a read error. This chain connects TRBV20-1 to TRBJ2-7, with D maybe TRBD2 (5 bases). From germline, CDR1 is DFQATT and CDR2 SNEGSKA (reference sequence). This CDR3 region has 13 residues. V dropped 6 bases and J dropped 0 bases, with 12 bases sitting between them. The CDR3 reads CSAPPGVSYEQYF. The CDR3 coding sequence is TGCAGTGCCCCCCCCGGGGTCTCCTACGAGCAGTACTTC.

This clonotype was seen repeatedly, ten times or more. The chain carries TRBV7-2 and TRBJ2-7; 8 bases are shared with TRBD2. The CDR3 spans 15 residues. The V gene end was trimmed by 1 base and the J gene end by 5 bases; junction bases not matched to a gene: 7. Germline CDR1 and CDR2: SGHTA and FQGNSA. The CDR3 coding sequence is TGTGCCAGCAGCTTAGACCCAGCGGGAGTGAACGAGCAGTACTTC. Residues: CASSLDPAGVNEQYF.

This clonotype appeared many times. The chain links TRBV30 to TRBJ1-1; 8 bases agree with TRBD1. V lost 4 bases, J lost 8 bases, and 6 bases stayed unmatched. The germline CDR1 and CDR2 sequences are GTSNPN and SVGIG (reference sequence). The CDR3 has 12 amino acids. DNA of the CDR3: TGTGCCTGGACCGGACAGGGTGTCGAAGCTTTCTTT. Residues: CAWTGQGVEAFF.

This clonotype was seen ten or more times. The V call is TRBV12-3 or TRBV12-4, the J call TRBJ1-1; a possible D gene is TRBD1 (6 bases). V gave up 5 bases and J gave up 6 bases, with 13 bases separating them. CDR3 length equals 13 residues. The CDR3 DNA is TGTGCCAGCAGTCCAAACAGGGTCTCTGAAGCTTTCTTT. As protein: CASSPNRVSEAFF.